What follows are 20 T cell receptor beta chains derived from one specimen sequenced in a study of T cells expressing NK-cell markers. With the 5' RACE reads reprocessed, TCRdb shows one record per CDR3 protein and no DNA. Here the sample table reports about 260,000 distinct CDR3 sequences. The sample taken for sequencing was blood T cells: a sorted CD56 or NKG2C T cell subset, CD4+ or CD8+ T cells, or bulk PBMC T cells (not recorded which). These receptors came from a woman aged 18 to 75 in good health.

J is TRBJ2-7 and V is TRBV5-1; there is no DNA to check the TCRdb D call of TRBD1. Germline loops: CDR1 SGHRS, CDR2 YFSETQ. This CDR3 has 13 residues. CDR3 region: CASSTGHHYEQYF. Based on the CDR3 plus reference TRBV5-1 and TRBJ2-7, the full variable domain is KAGVTQTPRYLIKTRGQQVTLSCSPISGHRSVSWYQQTPGQGLQFLFEYFSETQRNKGNFPGRFSGRQFSNSRSEMNVSTLELGDSALYLCASSTGHHYEQYFGPGTRLTVT.

The chain recombines TRBV12-3 or TRBV12-4 with TRBJ2-2; there is no DNA to check the TCRdb D call of TRBD2. The CDR3 extends over 15 amino acids. CDR3 sequence reads: CASSPPGLDTGELFF.

V usage is TRBV29-1 and J usage is TRBJ1-6; absent DNA, TCRdb's TRBD1 call cannot be checked. Germline V gives CDR1 SQVTM, CDR2 ANQGSEA. This CDR3 has 15 amino acids. The CDR3 here is CSPGRGLRRGSPLHF.

V is TRBV4-3 and J is TRBJ2-1; TCRdb's D call of TRBD1 is untestable without DNA. There are 13 residues in the CDR3. CDR1 and CDR2 (germline): LGHNA, YSLEER. CDR3 in amino acids: CASSRDLQGYTFF.

V is TRBV7-2 and J is TRBJ1-6; TCRdb returns TRBD1, unconfirmable since there is no DNA. Germline assignment: CDR1 SGHTA and CDR2 FQGNSA. This CDR3 spans 16 amino acids. The CDR3: CASSARTGGYNSPLHF.

The V gene is TRBV9, the J gene TRBJ1-5. The CDR3 loop spans 13 amino acids. In germline, CDR1 is SGDLS, CDR2 YYNGEE. CDR3: CASSVDGDQPQHF.

This chain joins TRBV4-2 and TRBJ2-3; there is no DNA to check the TCRdb D call of TRBD1. CDR1 and CDR2 (germline): LGHNA, YNFKEQ. The CDR3 runs 13 residues. CDR3 in amino acids: CASSARQTDTQYF.

The CDR3 is CASSLEDNSPLHF. This chain joins TRBV5-1 and TRBJ1-6. The CDR3 sequence is 13 residues long. Germline V CDR1 and CDR2: SGHRS, YFSETQ.

The chain has TRBV12-3 or TRBV12-4 and TRBJ2-7. The CDR3 has 14 residues. The CDR3 spells CASSLFGSSYEQYF.

The J gene is TRBJ1-4, the V gene TRBV20-1. The germline gives CDR1 DFQATT, CDR2 SNEGSKA (reference sequence). The CDR3 contains 14 residues. The CDR3 sequence is CSAPTEATNEKLFF.

The CDR3 sequence: CSAAGSLPSTDTQYF. The chain joins TRBV20-1 to TRBJ2-3; TCRdb gives TRBD1 as the D gene, but with no DNA this cannot be confirmed. The CDR3 is 15 residues long. The germline gives CDR1 DFQATT, CDR2 SNEGSKA (reference sequence).

This chain joins TRBV20-1 and TRBJ2-1; the D call of TRBD2 rests on TCRdb alone, since no DNA is present to check it. Looked up from germline, CDR1 is DFQATT and CDR2 is SNEGSKA (reference sequence). This CDR3 spans 15 amino acids. The chain's CDR3 is CSATGTSGSRGEQFF.

The chain uses TRBV9 and TRBJ2-1; the D gene TCRdb calls, TRBD2, cannot be checked with no DNA. Germline V gives CDR1 SGDLS, CDR2 YYNGEE. The CDR3 is made up of 12 amino acids. The CDR3 sequence is CASNGLNNEQFF.

V gene TRBV18 combines with J gene TRBJ2-2; TCRdb designates TRBD2, a call that cannot be tested without DNA. From germline, CDR1 is KGHSH and CDR2 LQKENI. The CDR3 sequence is 16 residues long. Here the CDR3 reads CASSPVLAGVTGELFF.

The V call is TRBV28, the J call TRBJ2-1; TCRdb picks TRBD1, but there is no DNA to check that call. The germline gives CDR1 MDHEN, CDR2 SYDVKM. The length of the CDR3 is 15 residues. The CDR3 sequence: CASRPRDRTYNEQFF.

J is TRBJ2-7 and V is TRBV14; TCRdb lists TRBD2, though no DNA is available to test this call. Germline V gene lookup returns CDR1 SGHDN and CDR2 FVKESK. The CDR3 is 15 residues long. The CDR3 loop is CASSLQAGGPYEQYF.

The chain carries TRBV7-9 and TRBJ2-5; the D call of TRBD2 rests on TCRdb alone, since no DNA is present to check it. Germline V gene data show CDR1 as SEHNR and CDR2 as FQNEAQ (reference sequence). CDR3 length: 15 amino acids. The CDR3: CASSPRLAAQETQYF.

This chain links TRBV18 with TRBJ1-2. CDR3 size: 11 residues. CDR1 KGHSH and CDR2 LQKENI come from the germline V gene. The CDR3 sequence: CASSPSVGYTF.

V and J are TRBV19 and TRBJ2-5; TCRdb outputs TRBD1, but without DNA this stays unchecked. Germline CDR1 and CDR2: LNHDA and SQIVND (reference sequence). There are 14 residues in the CDR3. The CDR3 spells CASNNGGIQETQYF.

The chain combines TRBV18 with TRBJ2-5; TCRdb designates TRBD2, a call that cannot be tested without DNA. From germline, CDR1 is KGHSH and CDR2 LQKENI. The CDR3 consists of 16 residues. This CDR3 is CASSPQAGRASETQYF.